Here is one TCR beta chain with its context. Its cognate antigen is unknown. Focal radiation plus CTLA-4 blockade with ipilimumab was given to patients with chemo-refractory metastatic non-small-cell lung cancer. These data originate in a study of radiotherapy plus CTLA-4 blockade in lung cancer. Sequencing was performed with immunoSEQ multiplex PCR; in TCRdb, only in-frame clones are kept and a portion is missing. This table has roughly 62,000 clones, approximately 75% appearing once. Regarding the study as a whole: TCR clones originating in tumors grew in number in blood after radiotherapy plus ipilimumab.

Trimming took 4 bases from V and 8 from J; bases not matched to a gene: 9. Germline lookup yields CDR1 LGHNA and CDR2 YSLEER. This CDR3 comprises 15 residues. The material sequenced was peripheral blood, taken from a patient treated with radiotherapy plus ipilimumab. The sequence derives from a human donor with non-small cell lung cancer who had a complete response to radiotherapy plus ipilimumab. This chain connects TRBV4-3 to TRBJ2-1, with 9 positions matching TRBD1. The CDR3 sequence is CASSRGGQGSYEQFF. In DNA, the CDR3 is TGCGCCAGCAGCCGAGGAGGACAGGGGAGTTATGAGCAGTTCTTC.